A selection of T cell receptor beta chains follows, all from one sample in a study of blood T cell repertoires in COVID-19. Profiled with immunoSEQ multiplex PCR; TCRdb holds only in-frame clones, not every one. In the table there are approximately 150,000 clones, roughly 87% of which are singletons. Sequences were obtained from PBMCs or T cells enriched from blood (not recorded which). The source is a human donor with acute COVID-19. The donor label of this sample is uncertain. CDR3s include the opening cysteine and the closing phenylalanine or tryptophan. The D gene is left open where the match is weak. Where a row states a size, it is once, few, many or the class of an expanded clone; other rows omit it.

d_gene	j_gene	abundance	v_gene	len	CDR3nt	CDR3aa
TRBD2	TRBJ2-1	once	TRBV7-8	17	TGTGCCAGCAGCCGTACTAGCGGGGGGGCCTTAAGCAATGAGCAGTTCTTC	CASSRTSGGALSNEQFF
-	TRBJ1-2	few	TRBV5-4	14	TGTGCCAGCAGCTTGGACCGGACAGTATATGGCTACACCTTC	CASSLDRTVYGYTF
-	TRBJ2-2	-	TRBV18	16	TGTGCCAGCTCACCACAGGACAGTATTAGCACCGGGGAGCTGTTTTTT	CASSPQDSISTGELFF
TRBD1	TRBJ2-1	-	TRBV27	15	TGTGCCAGCAGTCTCACTGGGGGACAGCACAATGAGCAGTTCTTC	CASSLTGGQHNEQFF
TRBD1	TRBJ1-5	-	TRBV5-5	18	TGTGCCAGCAGTCCCGGGACAGGGGTTTTATATAGCAATCAGCCCCAGCATTTT	CASSPGTGVLYSNQPQHF
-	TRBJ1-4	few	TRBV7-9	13	TGTGCCAGCAGCCATCCGGCGGTCGAAAAACTGTTTTTT	CASSHPAVEKLFF
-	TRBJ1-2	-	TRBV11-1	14	TGTGCCAGCAGCCTCTTCCAGTCCAACTATGGCTACACCTTC	CASSLFQSNYGYTF
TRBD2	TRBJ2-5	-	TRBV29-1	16	TGCAGCGTTGGAGGAACTAGCGGGGGTGCCCAAGAGACCCAGTACTTC	CSVGGTSGGAQETQYF
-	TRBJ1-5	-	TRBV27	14	TGTGCCAGCAGTTTACGAGAAAGCAATCAGCCCCAGCATTTT	CASSLRESNQPQHF
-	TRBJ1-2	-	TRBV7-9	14	TGTGCCAGCAGCTTAAGACAGCTGGGTGGTGGCTACACCTTC	CASSLRQLGGGYTF
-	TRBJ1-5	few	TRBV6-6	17	TGTGCCAGCAGTCGGGGGGCAAGACAGGAGAGCAATCAGCCCCAGCATTTT	CASSRGARQESNQPQHF
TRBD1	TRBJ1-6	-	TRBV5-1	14	TGCGCCAGCAGCTGGGGACAGGATAATTCACCCCTCCACTTT	CASSWGQDNSPLHF
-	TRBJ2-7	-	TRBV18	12	TGTGCCAGCTCATTTTCCAGCTACGAGCAGTACTTC	CASSFSSYEQYF
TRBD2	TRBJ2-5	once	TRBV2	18	TGTGCCAGCAGTGACGGAGCACTAGCGGGGGGGCGGCAAGAGACCCAGTACTTC	CASSDGALAGGRQETQYF
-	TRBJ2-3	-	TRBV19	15	TGTGCCAGTAGTACTACGACAACCCGCACAGATACGCAGTATTTT	CASSTTTTRTDTQYF
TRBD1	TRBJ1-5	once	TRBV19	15	TGTGCCAGTAACACGAACAGGGGACGCAATCAGCCCCAGCATTTT	CASNTNRGRNQPQHF
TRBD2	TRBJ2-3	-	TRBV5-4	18	TGTGCCAGCAGCCGTACTAGCGGGGCCCTCTCTAGCACAGATACGCAGTATTTT	CASSRTSGALSSTDTQYF
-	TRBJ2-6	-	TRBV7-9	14	TGTGCCAGCAGACTCCTCTCTGGGGCCAACGTCCTGACTTTC	CASRLLSGANVLTF
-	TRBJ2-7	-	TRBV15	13	TGTGCCACCAGCAGAGATCCTGCGTTTTTTGCGTACTTC	CATSRDPAFFAYF
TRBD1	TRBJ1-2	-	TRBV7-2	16	TGTGCCATCGAGGGGACAGGGGATATCGGTAACTATGGCTACACCTTC	CAIEGTGDIGNYGYTF
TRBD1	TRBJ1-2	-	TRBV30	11	TGTGCCTGCCAGACAGGGGGAGGCTACACCTTC	CACQTGGGYTF
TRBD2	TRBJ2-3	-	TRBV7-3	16	TGTGCCAGCAGCTCCAACCGCGGGGGGGGCACAGATACGCAGTATTTT	CASSSNRGGGTDTQYF
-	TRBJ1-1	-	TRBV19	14	TGTGCCAGTAGTACGGGACTTTGGAACACTGAAGCTTTCTTT	CASSTGLWNTEAFF
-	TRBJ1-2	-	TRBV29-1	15	TGCAGCGTTGAAGTCCAGCGGGGCCTGAGGAATGGCTACACCTTC	CSVEVQRGLRNGYTF
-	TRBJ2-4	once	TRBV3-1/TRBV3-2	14	TGTGCCAGCAGCCCCTGCAGAGAGGAAAACATTCAGTACTTC	CASSPCREENIQYF
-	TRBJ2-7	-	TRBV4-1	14	TGCGCCAGCAGCTACGATTTCAGGGGACCCGAGCAGTACTTC	CASSYDFRGPEQYF
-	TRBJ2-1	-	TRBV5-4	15	TGTGCCAGCAGCTCCGACTTCCCCTCCTACAATGAGCAGTTCTTC	CASSSDFPSYNEQFF
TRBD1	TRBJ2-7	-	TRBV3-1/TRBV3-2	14	TGTGCCAGCAGCCAACTGGGACAGCCCTACGAGCAGTACTTC	CASSQLGQPYEQYF
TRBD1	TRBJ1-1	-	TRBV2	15	TGTGCCAGCTCGAGACAGGGGGCGCAGAACACTGAAGCTTTCTTT	CASSRQGAQNTEAFF
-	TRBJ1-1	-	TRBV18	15	TGTGCCAGCTCACCACCGAGCGGGGATCGGACTGAAGCTTTCTTT	CASSPPSGDRTEAFF
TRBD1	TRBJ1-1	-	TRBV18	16	TGTGCCAGCTCACCTTCCCGGAGGGGGCGGAACACTGAAGCTTTCTTT	CASSPSRRGRNTEAFF
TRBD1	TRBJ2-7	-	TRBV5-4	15	TGTGCCAGCAGCTCAGACAGGGGGCCCCCTCGGGAGCAGTACTTC	CASSSDRGPPREQYF
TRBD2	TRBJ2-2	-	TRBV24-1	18	TGTGCCACCAGATCCGGGACTAGCGGGGTCTTGAACACCGGGGAGCTGTTTTTT	CATRSGTSGVLNTGELFF
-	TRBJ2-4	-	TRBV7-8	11	TGTGCCAGCAGCTCCTCAGACATTCAGTACTTC	CASSSSDIQYF
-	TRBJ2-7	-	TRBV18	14	TGTGCCAGCTCACCTGCCCAATTACACTACGAGCAGTACTTC	CASSPAQLHYEQYF
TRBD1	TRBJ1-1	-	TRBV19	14	TGTGCCAGTAGTGCGACAGGGATGAACACTGAAGCTTTCTTT	CASSATGMNTEAFF
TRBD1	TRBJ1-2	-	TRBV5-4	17	TGTGCCAGCAGCTTGCCCTCCCGACAGGGGACGAACTATGGCTACACCTTC	CASSLPSRQGTNYGYTF
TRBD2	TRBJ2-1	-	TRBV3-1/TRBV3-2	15	TGTGCCAGCAGCCAACTGACTAGCGGGGGCAATGAGCAGTTCTTC	CASSQLTSGGNEQFF
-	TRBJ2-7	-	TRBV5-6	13	TGTGCCAGCAGCCCCCCCGGGACCTACGAGCAGTACTTC	CASSPPGTYEQYF
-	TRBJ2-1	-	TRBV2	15	TGTGCCAGCAGTGAAGACAGGGCGTCCTGGAATGAGCAGTTCTTC	CASSEDRASWNEQFF
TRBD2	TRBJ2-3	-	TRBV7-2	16	TGTGCCAGCAGCTTAGTTGGTAGCGGGGGGGCAGATACGCAGTATTTT	CASSLVGSGGADTQYF
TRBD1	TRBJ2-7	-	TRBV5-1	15	TGCGCCAGCAGCTTCGGGACAGGGGTTATCCACGAGCAGTACTTC	CASSFGTGVIHEQYF
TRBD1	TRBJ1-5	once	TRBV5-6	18	TGTGCCAGCAGCATCACGGGACAGGGGGCAGGTAGCAATCAGCCCCAGCATTTT	CASSITGQGAGSNQPQHF
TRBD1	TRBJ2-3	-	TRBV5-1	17	TGCGCCAGCAGCTTGACGAGGACAGGGTTAGGCACAGATACGCAGTATTTT	CASSLTRTGLGTDTQYF
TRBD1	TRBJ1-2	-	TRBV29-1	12	TGCAGCGTGGAACAGGGGGCGGGTGGCTACACCTTC	CSVEQGAGGYTF
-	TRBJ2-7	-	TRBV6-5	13	TGTGCCAGCAGTTACGGCCAGTCCAACGAGCAGTACTTC	CASSYGQSNEQYF
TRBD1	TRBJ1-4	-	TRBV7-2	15	TGTGCCAGCAGCTCCCGACAGGGGGGAGGTGAAAAACTGTTTTTT	CASSSRQGGGEKLFF
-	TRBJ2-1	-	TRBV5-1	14	TGCGCCAGCAGCTTGGCCGGGTCGAACAATGAGCAGTTCTTC	CASSLAGSNNEQFF
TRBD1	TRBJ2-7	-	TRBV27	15	TGTGCCAGCAGCTTATACCGGGACAGGGGGCCTGAGCAGTACTTC	CASSLYRDRGPEQYF
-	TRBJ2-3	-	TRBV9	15	TGTGCCAGCAGCGTAGTCGGCAGGGGATCAGATACGCAGTATTTT	CASSVVGRGSDTQYF
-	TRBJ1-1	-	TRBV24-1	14	TGTGCCACCAGTGACCCGAGCGGGAACACTGAAGCTTTCTTT	CATSDPSGNTEAFF
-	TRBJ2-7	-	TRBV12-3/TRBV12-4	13	TGTGCCAGCACCCCGGGACTCTCCTACGAGCAGTACTTC	CASTPGLSYEQYF
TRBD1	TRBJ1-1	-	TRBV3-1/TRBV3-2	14	TGTGCCAGCAGCCAAGGGAGGGGGCGCACTGAAGCTTTCTTT	CASSQGRGRTEAFF
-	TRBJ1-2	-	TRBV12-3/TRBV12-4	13	TGTGCCAGCAGTCAGGCCCGGGACATCGGCTACACCTTC	CASSQARDIGYTF